The 8 T cell receptor beta chains presented below share a single source sample, sequenced in a study of T cell responses to AZD1222 COVID-19 vaccine. Measured with immunoSEQ multiplex PCR; TCRdb has only the in-frame clones, and not every one. Of some 25,000 clones listed, roughly 84% are singletons. Sequencing used peripheral blood, obtained 28 days after the second AZD1222 dose. The source of these receptors is an adult who received the AZD1222 COVID-19 vaccine.

V usage is TRBV29-1 and J usage is TRBJ2-1; 8 positions match TRBD1. V shed 6 bases and J 4 bases; nucleotides not matched to a gene: 8. From germline, CDR1 is SQVTM and CDR2 ANQGSEA. CDR3 length: 14 residues. In DNA, the CDR3 is TGCAGCGTCGATACCGGGACAGGATACAATGAGCAGTTCTTC. Translation: CSVDTGTGYNEQFF.

The J gene is TRBJ1-4, the V gene TRBV30, with D perhaps TRBD1 (6 bases). Germline lookup yields CDR1 GTSNPN and CDR2 SVGIG (reference sequence). The CDR3 covers 13 residues. Deletions cut 1 base from V and 8 bases from J, with 11 bases between. The CDR3 DNA sequence: TGTGCCTGGAGTGCAGGGGTCGGGGAAAAACTGTTTTTT. Translation gives CAWSAGVGEKLFF.

The genes are TRBV5-4 and TRBJ1-2; D is unresolved. CDR1 is SGHNT and CDR2 is YYREEE in the germline V gene (reference sequence). V lost 0 bases, J lost 4 bases, and 7 bases lay in between. This CDR3 contains 13 residues. The DNA of the CDR3 is TGTGCCAGCAGCTTGGGGGGTCCCTATGGCTACACCTTC. As protein: CASSLGGPYGYTF.

The CDR3 loop reads CASSPSGILSYEQYF. The DNA for the CDR3 is TGTGCCAGCTCACCTTCCGGGATACTATCCTACGAGCAGTACTTC. The chain is built from TRBV18 and TRBJ2-7, with D perhaps matching TRBD2 (5 bases). In germline, CDR1 is KGHSH, CDR2 LQKENI. Between the trimmed V and J ends, which lost 3 bases and 1 base, there was a span of 13 bases. The length of the CDR3 is 15 residues.

The chain joins TRBV4-1 to TRBJ2-1; 10 bases line up with TRBD2. V lost 0 bases and J lost 4; bases outside the gene matches: 3. The germline V gene encodes CDR1 MGHRA and CDR2 YSYEKL. The CDR3 totals 16 residues. CDR3 bases: TGCGCCAGCAGCCAAGAGAGAGCGGGAGGGTACAATGAGCAGTTCTTC. Translation gives CASSQERAGGYNEQFF.

J is TRBJ1-3 and V is TRBV4-3; possible D gene TRBD1, 5 bases. Trimming pared 4 bases from V and 2 bases from J, leaving 15 bases between. This CDR3 has 16 residues. CDR1 and CDR2 from the germline V gene are LGHNA and YSLEER. This CDR3 is CASSPRPGGTGNTIYF. The CDR3 DNA reads TGCGCCAGCAGCCCTAGACCCGGGGGGACTGGAAACACCATATATTTT.

This chain uses TRBV15 with TRBJ2-1, with 9 bases that match TRBD1. The length of the CDR3 is 12 residues. The V gene's germline CDR1 is LNHNV and CDR2 YYDKDF (reference sequence). V shed 8 bases and J 9 bases; nucleotides not matched to a gene: 5. The CDR3 nucleotides are TGTGCCACCGGGACAGGGTATCCTGAGCAGTTCTTC. It translates to CATGTGYPEQFF. The whole variable domain, remainder taken from reference TRBV15 and TRBJ2-1, is DAMVIQNPRYQVTQFGKPVTLSCSQTLNHNVMYWYQQKSSQAPKLLFHYYDKDFNNEADTPDNFQSRRPNTSFCFLDIRSPGLGDTAMYLCATGTGYPEQFFGPGTRLTVL.

The chain couples TRBV7-2 to TRBJ2-3, with TRBD2 matching over 7 bases. Germline CDR1 reads SGHTA; CDR2 reads FQGNSA. The V gene end was trimmed by 5 bases and the J gene end by 0 bases; junction bases not matched to a gene: 17. The CDR3 is 19 amino acids. The CDR3 DNA sequence: TGTGCCAGCAGCCCCCGCGGTAGCGGGTATTCTTCTAGCACAGATACGCAGTATTTT. Translating it yields CASSPRGSGYSSSTDTQYF.